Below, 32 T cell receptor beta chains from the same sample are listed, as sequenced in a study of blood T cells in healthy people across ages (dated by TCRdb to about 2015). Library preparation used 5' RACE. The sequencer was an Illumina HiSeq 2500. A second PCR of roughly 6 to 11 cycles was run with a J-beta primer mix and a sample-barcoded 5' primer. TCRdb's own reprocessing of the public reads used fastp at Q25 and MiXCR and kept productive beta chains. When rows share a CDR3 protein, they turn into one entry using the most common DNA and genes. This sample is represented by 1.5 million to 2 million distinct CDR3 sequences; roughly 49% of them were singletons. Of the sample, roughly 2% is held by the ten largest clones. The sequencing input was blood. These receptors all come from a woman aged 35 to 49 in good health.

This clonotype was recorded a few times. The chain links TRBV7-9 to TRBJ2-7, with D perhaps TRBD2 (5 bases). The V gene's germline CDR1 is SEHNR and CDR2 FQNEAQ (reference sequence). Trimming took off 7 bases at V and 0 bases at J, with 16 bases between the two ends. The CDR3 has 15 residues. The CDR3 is CASNPPGFGSYEQYF. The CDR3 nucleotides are TGTGCCAGCAACCCCCCGGGGTTCGGCTCCTACGAGCAGTACTTC.

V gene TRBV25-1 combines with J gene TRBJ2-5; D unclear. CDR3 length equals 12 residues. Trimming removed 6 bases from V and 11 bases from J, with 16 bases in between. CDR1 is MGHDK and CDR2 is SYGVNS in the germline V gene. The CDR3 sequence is CASRLGGAEQYF. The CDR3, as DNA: TGTGCCAGCAGGTTAGGCGGTGCTGAGCAGTACTTC.

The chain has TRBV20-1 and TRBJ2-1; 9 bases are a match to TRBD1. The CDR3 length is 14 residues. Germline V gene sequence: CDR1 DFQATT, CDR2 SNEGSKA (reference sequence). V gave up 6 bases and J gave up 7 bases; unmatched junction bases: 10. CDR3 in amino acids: CSARPGQGKNEQFF. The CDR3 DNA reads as TGCAGTGCCCGACCGGGACAGGGTAAAAATGAGCAGTTCTTC.

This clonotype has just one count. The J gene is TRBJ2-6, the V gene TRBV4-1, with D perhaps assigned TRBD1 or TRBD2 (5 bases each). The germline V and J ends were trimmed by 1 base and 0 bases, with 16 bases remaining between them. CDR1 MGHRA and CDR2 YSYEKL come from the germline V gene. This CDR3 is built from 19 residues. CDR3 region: CASSQVLGRGLSGANVLTF. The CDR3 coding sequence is TGCGCCAGCAGCCAAGTACTAGGCCGGGGCCTCTCTGGGGCCAACGTCCTGACTTTC.

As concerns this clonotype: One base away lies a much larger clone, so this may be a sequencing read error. CDR3 amino acids: CASSLQSSYNEQYF. In nucleotides, the CDR3 is TGTGCCAGCAGCTTACAGAGCTCCTACAATGAGCAGTACTTC. The chain joins TRBV11-2 to TRBJ2-1, with D uncertain. The end of the DNA fits TRBJ2-7 better, so the J call may be wrong. From germline, CDR1 is SGHAT and CDR2 FQNNGV. The length of the CDR3 is 14 residues.

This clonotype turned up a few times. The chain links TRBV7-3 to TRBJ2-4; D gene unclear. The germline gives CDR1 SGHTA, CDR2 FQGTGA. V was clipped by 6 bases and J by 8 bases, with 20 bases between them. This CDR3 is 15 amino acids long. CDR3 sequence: CASSSSSDLRDIQYF. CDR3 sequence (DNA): TGTGCCAGCAGTTCGTCCTCGGACCTAAGAGACATTCAGTACTTC.

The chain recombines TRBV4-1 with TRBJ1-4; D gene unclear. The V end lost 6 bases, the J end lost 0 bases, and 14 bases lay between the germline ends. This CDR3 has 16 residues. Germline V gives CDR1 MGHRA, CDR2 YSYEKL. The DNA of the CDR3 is TGCGCCAGCAGTTTAGCTTCGGGAGCAACTAATGAAAAACTGTTTTTT. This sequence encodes CASSLASGATNEKLFF.

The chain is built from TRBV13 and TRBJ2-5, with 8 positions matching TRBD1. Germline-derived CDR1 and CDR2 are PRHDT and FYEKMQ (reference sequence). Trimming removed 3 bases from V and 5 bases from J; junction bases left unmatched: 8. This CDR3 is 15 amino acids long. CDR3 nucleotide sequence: TGTGCCAGCAGCTTCGGGACAGGAAAAGGGGAGACCCAGTACTTC. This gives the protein CASSFGTGKGETQYF.

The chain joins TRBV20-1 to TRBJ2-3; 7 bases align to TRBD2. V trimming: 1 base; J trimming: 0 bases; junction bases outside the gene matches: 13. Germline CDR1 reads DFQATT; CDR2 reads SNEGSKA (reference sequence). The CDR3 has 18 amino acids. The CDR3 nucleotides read TGCAGTGCTAGAGGGGAGGGAATGGATAGGTCTAGCACAGATACGCAGTATTTT. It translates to CSARGEGMDRSSTDTQYF.

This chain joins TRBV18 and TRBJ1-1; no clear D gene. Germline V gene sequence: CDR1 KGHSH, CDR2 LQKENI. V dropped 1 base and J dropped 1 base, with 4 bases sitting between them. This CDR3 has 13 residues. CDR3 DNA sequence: TGTGCCAGCTCACCACAGCAGAACACTGAAGCTTTCTTT. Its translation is CASSPQQNTEAFF.

Written as DNA, the CDR3 is TGTGCCAGCAGCCTTCGGACCGGACCGATGACCCAGTACTTC. Residues: CASSLRTGPMTQYF. The rearrangement joins TRBV5-5 to TRBJ2-5; D remains ambiguous. Germline V gene lookup returns CDR1 SGHKS and CDR2 YYEKEE (reference sequence). Trimming pared 4 bases from V and 7 bases from J, leaving 17 bases between. This CDR3 is built from 14 residues.

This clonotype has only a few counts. The CDR3 nucleotides read TGCGCCAGCAGCCAACGGACTAGCGGGGGGTCAGATACGCAGTATTTT. Its protein is CASSQRTSGGSDTQYF. The rearrangement uses TRBV4-3 and TRBJ2-3, with 14 bases fitting TRBD2. From germline, CDR1 is LGHNA and CDR2 YSLEER. The CDR3 length is 16 residues. J lost 4 bases, V lost 2 bases, and 2 bases had no gene match.

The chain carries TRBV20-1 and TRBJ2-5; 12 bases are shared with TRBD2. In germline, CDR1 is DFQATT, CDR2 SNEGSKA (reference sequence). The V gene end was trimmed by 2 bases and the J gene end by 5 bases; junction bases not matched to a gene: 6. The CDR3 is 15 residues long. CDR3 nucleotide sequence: TGCAGTGCTAGATCCCTAGCGGGGGGGCTGGAGACCCAGTACTTC. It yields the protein CSARSLAGGLETQYF.

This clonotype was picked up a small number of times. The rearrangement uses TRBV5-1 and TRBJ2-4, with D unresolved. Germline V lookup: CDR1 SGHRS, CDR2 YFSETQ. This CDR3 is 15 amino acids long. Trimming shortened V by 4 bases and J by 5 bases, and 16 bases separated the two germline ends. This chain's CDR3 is CASSPSGTPENIQYF. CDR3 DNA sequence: TGCGCCAGCAGCCCTTCGGGTACCCCTGAAAACATTCAGTACTTC.

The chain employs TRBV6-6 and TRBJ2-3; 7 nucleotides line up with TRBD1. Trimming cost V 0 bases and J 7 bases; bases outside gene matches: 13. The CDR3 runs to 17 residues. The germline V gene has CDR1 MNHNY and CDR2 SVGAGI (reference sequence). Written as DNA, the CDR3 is TGTGCCAGCAGTTACTCCCCCGACAGGGACCGGTCACATACGCAGTATTTT. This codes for CASSYSPDRDRSHTQYF.

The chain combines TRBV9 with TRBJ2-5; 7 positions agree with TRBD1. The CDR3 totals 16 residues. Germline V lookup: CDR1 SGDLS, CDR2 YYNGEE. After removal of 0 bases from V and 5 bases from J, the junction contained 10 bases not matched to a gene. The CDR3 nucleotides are TGTGCCAGCAGCGTAGAGGGGCCCGGACAGGCGGAGACCCAGTACTTC. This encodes CASSVEGPGQAETQYF.

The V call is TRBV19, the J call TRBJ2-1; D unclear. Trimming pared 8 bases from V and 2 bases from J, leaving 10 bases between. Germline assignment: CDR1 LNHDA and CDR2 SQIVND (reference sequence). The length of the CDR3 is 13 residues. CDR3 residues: CASGSPAYNEQFF. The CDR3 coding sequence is TGTGCCAGTGGATCCCCAGCCTACAATGAGCAGTTCTTC.

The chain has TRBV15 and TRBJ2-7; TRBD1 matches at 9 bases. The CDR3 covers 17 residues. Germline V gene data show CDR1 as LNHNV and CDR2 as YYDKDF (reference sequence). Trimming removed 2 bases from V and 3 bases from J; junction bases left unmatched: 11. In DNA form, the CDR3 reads TGTGCCACCAGCAGACCCCATAGACAGGGGGTTTTCTACGAGCAGTACTTC. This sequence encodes CATSRPHRQGVFYEQYF.

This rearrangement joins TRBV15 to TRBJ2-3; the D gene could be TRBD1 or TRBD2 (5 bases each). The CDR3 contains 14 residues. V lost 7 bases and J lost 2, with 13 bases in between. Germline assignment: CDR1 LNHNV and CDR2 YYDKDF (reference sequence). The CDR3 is CATTRDRNTDTQYF. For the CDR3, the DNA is TGTGCCACCACTCGGGACCGAAACACAGATACGCAGTATTTT.

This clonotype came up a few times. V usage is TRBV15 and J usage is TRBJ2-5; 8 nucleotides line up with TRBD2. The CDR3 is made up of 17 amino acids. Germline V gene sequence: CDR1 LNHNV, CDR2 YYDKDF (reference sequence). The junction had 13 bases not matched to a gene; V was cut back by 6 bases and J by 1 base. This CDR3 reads CATSSGRYAGGQETQYF. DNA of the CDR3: TGTGCCACCAGTTCCGGGCGGTATGCGGGGGGCCAAGAGACCCAGTACTTC.

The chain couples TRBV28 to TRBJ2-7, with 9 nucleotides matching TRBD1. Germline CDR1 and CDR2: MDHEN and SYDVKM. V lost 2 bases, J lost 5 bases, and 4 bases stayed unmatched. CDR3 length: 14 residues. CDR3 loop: CASSLLGQGHEQYF. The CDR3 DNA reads TGTGCCAGCAGTTTACTGGGACAGGGTCACGAGCAGTACTTC.

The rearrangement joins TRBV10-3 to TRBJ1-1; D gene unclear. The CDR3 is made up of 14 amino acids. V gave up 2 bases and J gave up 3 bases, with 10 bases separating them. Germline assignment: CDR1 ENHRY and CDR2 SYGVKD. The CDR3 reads CAISEIGVDTEAFF. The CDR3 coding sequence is TGTGCCATCAGTGAGATCGGGGTGGACACTGAAGCTTTCTTT.

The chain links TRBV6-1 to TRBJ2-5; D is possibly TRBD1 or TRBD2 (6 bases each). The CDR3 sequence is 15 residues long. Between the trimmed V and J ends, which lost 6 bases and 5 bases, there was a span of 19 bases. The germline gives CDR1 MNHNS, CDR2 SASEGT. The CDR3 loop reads CASRGGRVDLETQYF. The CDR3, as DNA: TGTGCCAGCAGGGGGGGCCGGGTGGATTTGGAGACCCAGTACTTC.

The CDR3 is CATSRGGTSKNEQYF. The CDR3 nucleotides read TGTGCCACCAGCAGAGGCGGGACTAGCAAAAATGAGCAGTACTTC. J is TRBJ2-7 and V is TRBV15, with TRBD2 matching 9 bases. V lost 1 base and J lost 7; bases outside the gene matches: 8. Germline CDR1 reads LNHNV; CDR2 reads YYDKDF (reference sequence). The CDR3 is 15 amino acids.

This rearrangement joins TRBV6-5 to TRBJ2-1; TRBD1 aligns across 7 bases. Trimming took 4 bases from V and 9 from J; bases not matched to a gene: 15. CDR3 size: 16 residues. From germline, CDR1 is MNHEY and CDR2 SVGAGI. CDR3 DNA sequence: TGTGCCAGCAGTTCCCCGACAGGGAAAGGAGGCCTTGAGCAGTTCTTC. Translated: CASSSPTGKGGLEQFF.

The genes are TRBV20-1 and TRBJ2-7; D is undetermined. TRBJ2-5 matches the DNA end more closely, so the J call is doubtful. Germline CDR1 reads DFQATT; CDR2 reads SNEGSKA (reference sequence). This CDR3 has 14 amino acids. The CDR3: CSARGSPFLETQYF. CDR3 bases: TGCAGTGCTAGAGGGTCACCTTTTCTGGAGACCCAGTACTTC.

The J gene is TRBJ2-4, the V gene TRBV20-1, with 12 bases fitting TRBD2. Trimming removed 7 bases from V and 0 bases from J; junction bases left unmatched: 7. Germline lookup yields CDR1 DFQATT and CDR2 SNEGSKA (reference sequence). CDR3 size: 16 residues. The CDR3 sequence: CSGGLAGTLAKNIQYF. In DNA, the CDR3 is TGCAGTGGAGGACTAGCGGGGACACTAGCCAAAAACATTCAGTACTTC.

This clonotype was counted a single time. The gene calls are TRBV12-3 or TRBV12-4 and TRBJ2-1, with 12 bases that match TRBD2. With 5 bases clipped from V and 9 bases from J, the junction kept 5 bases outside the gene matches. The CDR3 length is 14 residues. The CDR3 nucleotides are TGTGCCAGCAGTCTCCAACTAGCGGGGGGTGAGCAGTTCTTC. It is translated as CASSLQLAGGEQFF.

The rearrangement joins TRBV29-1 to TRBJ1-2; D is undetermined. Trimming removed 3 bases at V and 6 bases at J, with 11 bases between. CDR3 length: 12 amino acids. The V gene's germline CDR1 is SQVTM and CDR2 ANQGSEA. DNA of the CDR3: TGCAGCGTTGAGCCGAGAGAAAATGGCTACACCTTC. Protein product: CSVEPRENGYTF.

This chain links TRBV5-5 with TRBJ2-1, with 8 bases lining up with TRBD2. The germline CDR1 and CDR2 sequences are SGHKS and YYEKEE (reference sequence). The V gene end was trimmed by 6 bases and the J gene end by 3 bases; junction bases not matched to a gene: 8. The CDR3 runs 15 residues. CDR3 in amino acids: CASNAGRVVYNEQFF. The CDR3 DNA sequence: TGTGCCAGCAACGCCGGGAGGGTGGTCTACAATGAGCAGTTCTTC.

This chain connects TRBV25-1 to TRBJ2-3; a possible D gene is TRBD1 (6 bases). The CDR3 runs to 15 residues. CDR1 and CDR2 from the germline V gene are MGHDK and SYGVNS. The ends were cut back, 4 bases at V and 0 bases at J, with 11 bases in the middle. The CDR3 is CASSGQASSTDTQYF. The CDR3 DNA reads TGTGCCAGCAGTGGACAGGCTTCCAGCACAGATACGCAGTATTTT.

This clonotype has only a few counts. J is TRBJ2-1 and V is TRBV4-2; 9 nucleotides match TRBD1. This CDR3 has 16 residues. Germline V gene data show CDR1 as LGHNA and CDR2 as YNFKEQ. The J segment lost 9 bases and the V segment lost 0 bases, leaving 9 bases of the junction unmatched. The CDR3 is CASSQDLGTGSIEQFF. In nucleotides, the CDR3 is TGTGCCAGCAGCCAAGATTTGGGGACAGGGTCTATTGAGCAGTTCTTC.